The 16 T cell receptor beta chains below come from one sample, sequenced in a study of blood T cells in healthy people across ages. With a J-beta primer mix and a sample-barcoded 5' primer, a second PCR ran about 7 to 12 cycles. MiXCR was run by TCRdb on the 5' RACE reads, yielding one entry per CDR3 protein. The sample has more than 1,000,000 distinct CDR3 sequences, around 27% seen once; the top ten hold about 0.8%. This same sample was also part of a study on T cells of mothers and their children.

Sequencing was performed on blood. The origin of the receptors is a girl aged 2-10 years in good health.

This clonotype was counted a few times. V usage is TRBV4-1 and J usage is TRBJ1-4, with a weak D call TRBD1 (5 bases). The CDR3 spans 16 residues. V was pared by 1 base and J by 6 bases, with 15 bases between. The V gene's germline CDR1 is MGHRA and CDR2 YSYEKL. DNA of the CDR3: TGCGCCAGCAGCCAAGTCGGGGCGACCCTTGATGAAAAACTGTTTTTT. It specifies CASSQVGATLDEKLFF.

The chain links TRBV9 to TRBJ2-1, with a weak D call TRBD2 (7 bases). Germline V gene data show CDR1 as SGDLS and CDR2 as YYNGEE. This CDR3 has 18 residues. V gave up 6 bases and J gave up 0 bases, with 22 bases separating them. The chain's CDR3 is CASTALTGGQSSYNEQFF. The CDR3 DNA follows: TGTGCCAGCACCGCACTAACGGGGGGACAAAGCTCCTACAATGAGCAGTTCTTC.

CDR3 DNA: TGTGCCACCTTATCCGTGGCAGATACGCAGTATTTT. As protein: CATLSVADTQYF. The chain is built from TRBV28 and TRBJ2-3; D not resolved. The V and J ends lost 10 bases and 4 bases respectively, with 12 bases between them. Per the germline V gene, CDR1 is MDHEN and CDR2 is SYDVKM. This CDR3 has 12 residues. Complete variable domain (other parts from reference TRBV28 and TRBJ2-3): DVKVTQSSRYLVKRTGEKVFLECVQDMDHENMFWYRQDPGLGLRLIYFSYDVKMKEKGDIPEGYSVSREKKERFSLILESASTNQTSMYLCATLSVADTQYFGPGTRLTVL.

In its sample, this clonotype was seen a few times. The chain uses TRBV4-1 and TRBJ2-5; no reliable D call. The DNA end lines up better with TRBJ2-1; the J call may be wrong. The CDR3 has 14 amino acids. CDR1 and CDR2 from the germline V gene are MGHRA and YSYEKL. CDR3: CASSQVSFYNEQFF. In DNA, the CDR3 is TGCGCCAGCAGCCAAGTCAGTTTCTACAATGAGCAGTTCTTC.

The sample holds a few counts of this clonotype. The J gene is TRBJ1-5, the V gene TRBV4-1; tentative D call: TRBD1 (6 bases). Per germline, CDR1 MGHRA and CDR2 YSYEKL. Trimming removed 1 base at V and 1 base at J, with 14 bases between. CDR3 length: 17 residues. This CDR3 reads CASSQAPQGWSNQPQHF. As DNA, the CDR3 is TGCGCCAGCAGCCAAGCCCCCCAGGGGTGGAGCAATCAGCCCCAGCATTTT.

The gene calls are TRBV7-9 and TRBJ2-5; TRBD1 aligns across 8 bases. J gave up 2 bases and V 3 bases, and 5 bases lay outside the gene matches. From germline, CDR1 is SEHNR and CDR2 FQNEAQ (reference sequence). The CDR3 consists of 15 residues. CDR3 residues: CASSFTGGVQETQYF. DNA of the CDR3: TGTGCCAGCAGCTTTACAGGGGGTGTTCAAGAGACCCAGTACTTC.

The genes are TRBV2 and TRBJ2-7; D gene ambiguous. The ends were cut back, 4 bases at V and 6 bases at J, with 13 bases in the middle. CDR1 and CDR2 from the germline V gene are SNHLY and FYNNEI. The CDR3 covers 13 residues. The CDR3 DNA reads TGTGCCAGCAGTGGGGGTTACCCACGCGAGCAGTACTTC. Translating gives CASSGGYPREQYF.

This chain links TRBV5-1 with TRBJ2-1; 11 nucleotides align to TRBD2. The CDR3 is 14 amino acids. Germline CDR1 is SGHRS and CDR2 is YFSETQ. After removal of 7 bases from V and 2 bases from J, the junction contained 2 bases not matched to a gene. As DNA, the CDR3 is TGCGCCAGCCAGACTAGCGGGACCTACAATGAGCAGTTCTTC. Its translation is CASQTSGTYNEQFF.

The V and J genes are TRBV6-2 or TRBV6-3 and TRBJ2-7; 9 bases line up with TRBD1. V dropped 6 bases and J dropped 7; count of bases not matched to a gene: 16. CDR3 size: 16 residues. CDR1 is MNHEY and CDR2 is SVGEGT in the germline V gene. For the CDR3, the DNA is TGTGCCAGCAGACAGGACAGGGGACTATACTACAATGAGCAGTACTTC. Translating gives CASRQDRGLYYNEQYF.

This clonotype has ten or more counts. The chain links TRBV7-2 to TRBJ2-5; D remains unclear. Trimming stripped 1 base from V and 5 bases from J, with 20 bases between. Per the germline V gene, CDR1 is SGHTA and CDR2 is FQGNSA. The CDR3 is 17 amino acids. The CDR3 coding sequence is TGTGCCAGCAGCTTAGGTATTCGGTCCTCGCCCATGGAGACCCAGTACTTC. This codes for CASSLGIRSSPMETQYF.

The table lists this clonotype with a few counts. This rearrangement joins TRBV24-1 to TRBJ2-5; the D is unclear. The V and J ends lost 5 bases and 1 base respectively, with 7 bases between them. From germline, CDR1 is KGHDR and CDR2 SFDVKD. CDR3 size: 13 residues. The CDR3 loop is CATSGRIQETQYF. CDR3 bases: TGTGCCACCAGTGGACGGATCCAAGAGACCCAGTACTTC.

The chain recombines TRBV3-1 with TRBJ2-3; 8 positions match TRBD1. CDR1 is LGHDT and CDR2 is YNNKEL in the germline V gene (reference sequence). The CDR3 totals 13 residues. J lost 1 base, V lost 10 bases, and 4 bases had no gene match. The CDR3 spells CATADRGTDTQYF. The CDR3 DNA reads TGTGCCACCGCGGACAGGGGCACAGATACGCAGTATTTT.

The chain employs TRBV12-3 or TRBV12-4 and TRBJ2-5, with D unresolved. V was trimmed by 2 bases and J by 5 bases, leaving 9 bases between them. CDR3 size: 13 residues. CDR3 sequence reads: CASSLFGRETQYF. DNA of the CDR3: TGTGCCAGCAGTTTATTTGGGCGGGAGACCCAGTACTTC.

The CDR3 spells CATSPGSSNTGELFF. The CDR3 nucleotides read TGTGCCACCAGTCCCGGGAGTAGTAACACCGGGGAGCTGTTTTTT. The chain is built from TRBV24-1 and TRBJ2-2; maybe TRBD2 (6 bases). Germline V lookup: CDR1 KGHDR, CDR2 SFDVKD. The length of the CDR3 is 15 residues. Trimming stripped 6 bases from V and 2 bases from J, with 12 bases between.

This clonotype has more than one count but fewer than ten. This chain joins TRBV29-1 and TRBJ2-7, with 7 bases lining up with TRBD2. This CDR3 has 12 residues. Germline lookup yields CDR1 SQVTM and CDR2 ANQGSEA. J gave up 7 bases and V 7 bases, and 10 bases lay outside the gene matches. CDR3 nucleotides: TGCAGCGCCCCGGGGGGTGGGGAGGAGCAGTACTTC. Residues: CSAPGGGEEQYF.

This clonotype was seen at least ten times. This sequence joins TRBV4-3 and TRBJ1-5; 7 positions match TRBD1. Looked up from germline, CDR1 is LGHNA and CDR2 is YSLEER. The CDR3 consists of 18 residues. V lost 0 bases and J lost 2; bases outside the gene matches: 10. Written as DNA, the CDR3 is TGCGCCAGCAGCCAAGATCAGGCCTTAGGGGGCGGCAATCAGCCCCAGCATTTT. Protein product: CASSQDQALGGGNQPQHF.